This is a list of T cell receptor beta chains from one sample in a study of cytomegalovirus exposure and HLA in healthy donors. Data came from immunoSEQ multiplex PCR; TCRdb stores just in-frame clones and leaves some out. The sample lists about 100,000 clones; about three quarters were seen once. The sequencing sample was made of PBMCs. The receptors come from a man in his fifties or sixties in good health and CMV-seropositive. Both conserved end residues are part of each CDR3. D genes are given only for firm matches. Size is stated for part of the rows, as once, few or many counts, or as a class when the clone is expanded.

TRBV7-6	.	.	TRBJ2-7	CASSLTRYEQYF	TGTGCCAGCAGCTTAACCAGGTACGAGCAGTACTTC
TRBV28	.	.	TRBJ2-7	CASSFRSDLEGGQYEQYF	TGTGCCAGCAGTTTTAGATCCGACCTGGAAGGGGGTCAGTACGAGCAGTACTTC
TRBV6-6	TRBD1	.	TRBJ1-3	CASSYGQGLVGNTIYF	TGTGCCAGCAGTTACGGACAGGGTTTGGTTGGAAACACCATATATTTT
TRBV27	TRBD1	once	TRBJ2-1	CASSLFDRGDEQFF	TGTGCCAGCAGTTTATTCGACAGGGGCGATGAGCAGTTCTTC
TRBV18	.	.	TRBJ1-5	CASSPPGGGSSNQPQHF	TGTGCCAGCTCACCCCCGGGGGGGGGATCAAGCAATCAGCCCCAGCATTTT
TRBV19	.	.	TRBJ2-6	CASTLTASGANVLTF	TGTGCCAGTACCTTAACAGCCTCTGGGGCCAACGTCCTGACTTTC
TRBV5-1	.	.	TRBJ1-2	CASSLAAVSNYGYTF	TGCGCCAGCAGCTTGGCCGCAGTTTCTAACTATGGCTACACCTTC
TRBV4-2	TRBD1	.	TRBJ1-2	CASSQIDRGNYGYTF	TGTGCCAGCAGCCAGATAGACAGGGGGAACTATGGCTACACCTTC
TRBV5-6	TRBD1	.	TRBJ1-1	CASSWDRVGRDTEAFF	TGTGCCAGCAGCTGGGACAGGGTCGGGCGTGACACTGAAGCTTTCTTT
TRBV9	.	.	TRBJ1-2	CASSVNNGYTF	TGTGCCAGCAGCGTAAATAATGGCTACACCTTC
TRBV7-7	.	.	TRBJ2-2	CASSLERNTGELFF	TGTGCCAGCAGCTTGGAGCGGAACACCGGGGAGCTGTTTTTT
TRBV6-5	TRBD1	.	TRBJ1-2	CASRRTGTNPYGYTF	TGTGCCAGCAGGCGGACAGGGACCAACCCTTATGGCTACACCTTC
TRBV6-1	.	.	TRBJ1-1	CASSPRPDSGAFF	TGTGCCAGCAGTCCCCGACCCGACTCGGGAGCTTTCTTT
TRBV6-1	.	.	TRBJ1-1	CASTFTGLGTEAFF	TGTGCCAGCACCTTTACAGGGCTGGGGACTGAAGCTTTCTTT
TRBV6-1	TRBD1	.	TRBJ2-7	CASSARQGAYEQYF	TGTGCCAGCAGTGCCCGACAGGGGGCTTACGAGCAGTACTTC
TRBV7-7	TRBD2	.	TRBJ2-5	CASSQGGTSIETQYF	TGTGCTAGCAGCCAGGGAGGGACTAGTATAGAGACCCAGTACTTC
TRBV7-9	TRBD1	few	TRBJ2-2	CASSRGQDYTGELFF	TGTGCCAGCAGCAGAGGACAGGATTACACCGGGGAGCTGTTTTTT
TRBV5-1	.	once	TRBJ1-1	CASSLGGALNTEAFF	TGCGCCAGCAGCCTCGGTGGGGCCTTGAACACTGAAGCTTTCTTT
TRBV4-2	TRBD1	.	TRBJ2-7	CASSQGTDEQHF	TGTGCCAGCAGCCAGGGGACAGACGAGCAGCACTTC
TRBV13	.	.	TRBJ1-5	CASSLRRGPNQPQHF	TGTGCCAGCAGCTTAAGGAGGGGCCCCAATCAGCCCCAGCATTTT
TRBV4-1	.	medium-sized	TRBJ1-1	CASSLESSRGAFF	TGCGCCAGCAGCCTGGAATCTTCCCGGGGAGCTTTCTTT
TRBV6-1	.	.	TRBJ2-2	CASMNGGNAGELFF	TGTGCCAGCATGAATGGGGGGAATGCCGGGGAGCTGTTTTTT
TRBV6-8	TRBD1	.	TRBJ2-7	CASQRQGGYEQYF	TGTGCGAGCCAAAGACAGGGGGGATACGAGCAGTACTTC
TRBV4-3	TRBD1	.	TRBJ2-1	CASSQETGYDNEQFF	TGCGCCAGCAGCCAAGAGACAGGGTACGACAATGAGCAGTTCTTC
TRBV4-2	.	.	TRBJ1-5	CASSQGQGEPQHF	TGTGCCAGCAGCCAAGGGCAGGGTGAGCCCCAGCATTTT
TRBV4-1	.	.	TRBJ2-6	CASSQGAGGANVLTF	TGCGCCAGCAGCCAGGGCGCCGGTGGGGCCAACGTCCTGACTTTC
TRBV15	.	.	TRBJ1-2	CATSRGLFADNYGYTF	TGTGCCACCAGCAGAGGACTGTTTGCAGATAACTATGGCTACACCTTC
TRBV10-3	.	once	TRBJ2-1	CAISDDQGGSEQFF	TGTGCCATCAGTGACGATCAGGGGGGTAGTGAGCAGTTCTTC
TRBV30	TRBD1	.	TRBJ1-1	CAWSFQGVEVAFF	TGTGCCTGGAGTTTTCAGGGGGTAGAGGTAGCTTTCTTT
TRBV7-3	.	.	TRBJ1-1	CASSSGLGTEAFF	TGTGCCAGCAGCTCCGGGTTGGGGACTGAGGCTTTCTTT
TRBV25-1	.	.	TRBJ2-7	CASSEDGLTYEQYF	TGTGCCAGCAGTGAAGACGGGTTAACCTACGAGCAGTACTTC
TRBV4-1	.	.	TRBJ1-6	CASSQDSRDNDSPLHF	TGCGCCAGCAGCCAAGATTCCAGGGATAATGATTCACCCCTCCACTTT
TRBV29-1	.	.	TRBJ2-5	CSARDTPPETQYF	TGCAGCGCCCGGGACACTCCCCCCGAGACCCAGTACTTC
TRBV10-3	.	.	TRBJ1-3	CAISESDKRNTIYF	TGTGCCATCAGTGAGTCGGACAAAAGAAACACCATATATTTT
TRBV7-9	TRBD2	few	TRBJ2-7	CASSLGLAGSSYEQYF	TGTGCCAGCAGCTTAGGACTAGCGGGGAGCTCCTACGAGCAGTACTTC
TRBV10-1	TRBD1	.	TRBJ1-2	CATPGQGIINYGYTF	TGCGCCACCCCGGGACAGGGGATTATTAACTATGGCTACACCTTC
TRBV2	TRBD1	.	TRBJ1-1	CAGRTGQGNTEAFF	TGTGCCGGGAGGACGGGACAGGGGAACACTGAAGCCTTCTTT
TRBV2	.	.	TRBJ1-6	CASSEWEINSPLHF	TGTGCCAGCAGTGAATGGGAGATTAATTCACCCCTCCACTTT
TRBV7-9	.	.	TRBJ2-7	CASSFGGEQYF	TGTGCCAGCAGCTTCGGTGGCGAGCAGTACTTC
TRBV19	TRBD1	.	TRBJ1-5	CASSILRGDRVGQPQHF	TGTGCCAGTAGTATATTGAGAGGGGACAGGGTCGGACAGCCCCAGCATTTT
TRBV5-5	.	.	TRBJ1-1	CASSWGVNTEAFF	TGTGCCAGCAGTTGGGGAGTGAACACTGAAGCTTTCTTT
TRBV5-6	TRBD1	.	TRBJ1-1	CASSLAISDRGQTEAFF	TGTGCCAGCAGCTTGGCCATTTCGGACAGGGGGCAAACTGAAGCTTTCTTT
TRBV14	.	.	TRBJ1-2	CASSQMDSTYGYTF	TGTGCCAGCAGCCAGATGGACAGCACCTATGGCTACACCTTC
TRBV9	.	.	TRBJ1-5	CASSAGLTNQPQHF	TGTGCCAGCAGCGCAGGACTTACGAATCAGCCCCAGCATTTT
TRBV5-1	.	.	TRBJ2-3	CASSLSTRTDTQYF	TGCGCCAGCAGCCTCTCGACTCGGACAGATACGCAGTATTTT
TRBV28	TRBD1	.	TRBJ2-7	CASSGDRDAYEQYF	TGTGCCAGCAGTGGGGACAGGGACGCCTACGAGCAGTACTTC
TRBV29-1	.	few	TRBJ1-2	CSARTAENYGYTF	TGCAGCGCTAGGACAGCTGAAAACTATGGCTACACCTTC
TRBV19	TRBD1	.	TRBJ1-2	CASSPGTGGSFYGYTF	TGTGCCAGTAGTCCAGGGACAGGCGGTTCATTCTATGGCTACACCTTC
TRBV9	TRBD1	.	TRBJ1-1	CASSPQQGAVTEAFF	TGTGCCAGCAGCCCACAACAGGGGGCGGTCACTGAAGCTTTCTTT
TRBV10-3	.	.	TRBJ1-4	CAISESGDTNEKLFF	TGTGCCATCAGTGAGTCGGGCGACACTAATGAAAAACTGTTTTTT
TRBV4-3	TRBD2	.	TRBJ2-5	CASSQLLAGGETQYF	TGCGCCAGCAGCCAGCTGCTAGCGGGGGGGGAGACCCAGTACTTC
TRBV30	.	.	TRBJ1-1	CAWVTGEAFF	TGTGCCTGGGTGACGGGTGAAGCTTTCTTT
TRBV2	TRBD2	.	TRBJ2-5	CASSGLTSGGSFETQYF	TGTGCCAGCAGTGGGTTGACTAGCGGGGGGTCGTTTGAGACCCAGTACTTC
TRBV6-6	.	few	TRBJ2-5	CASLVRGGRGRETQYF	TGTGCCAGCCTCGTCCGGGGGGGCAGGGGGAGGGAGACCCAGTACTTC
TRBV4-2	TRBD1	.	TRBJ2-7	CASSQGRGPVYEQYF	TGTGCCAGCAGCCAAGGAAGGGGGCCCGTCTACGAGCAGTACTTC